These T cell receptor beta chains were read from a single sample in a study of T cell repertoires in cytomegalovirus infection. Using its own MiXCR run on the reads, TCRdb lists one record per CDR3 protein. In the table there are about 360,000 distinct CDR3 sequences, around a sixth of which are singletons. Sequencing was carried out using PBMCs. These receptors were collected from a human donor in good health (CMV status not recorded). Some clones in this sample may be carry-over from other donors' samples. CDR3s include the opening cysteine and the closing phenylalanine or tryptophan. A D gene is named only where the DNA matches it firmly. Clone size is stated in some rows and not others, as once, few, many or a class when expanded.

clone size,V gene,J gene,D gene,CDR3 protein,CDR3 DNA
-,TRBV10-3,TRBJ2-7,-,CAISVTGTISYEQYF,TGTGCCATCAGTGTAACAGGTACGATCTCCTACGAGCAGTACTTC
few,TRBV23-1,TRBJ2-3,TRBD1,CASSPFEDREKDRSTDTQYF,TGCGCCAGCAGTCCGTTCGAGGACAGGGAAAAAGACAGAAGCACAGATACGCAGTATTTT
many,TRBV7-9,TRBJ2-7,TRBD2,CASSSPTSGTYEQYF,TGTGCCAGCAGCTCACCGACTAGCGGGACCTACGAGCAGTACTTC
few,TRBV5-1,TRBJ1-1,-,CASRMEPNTEAFF,TGCGCCAGCAGGATGGAGCCGAACACTGAAGCTTTCTTT
-,TRBV7-4,TRBJ2-2,-,CAFPDLIAGELFF,TGTGCCTTCCCCGACTTGATCGCCGGGGAGCTGTTTTTT
few,TRBV6-5,TRBJ2-7,-,CASSSFGRVDEQYF,TGTGCCAGCAGTTCATTTGGCAGGGTCGACGAGCAGTACTTC
few,TRBV10-3,TRBJ1-1,-,CAIRPSSPTNTEAFF,TGTGCCATCAGGCCATCTTCTCCGACGAACACTGAAGCTTTCTTT
few,TRBV7-2,TRBJ2-5,-,CASSLNAGMQETQYF,TGTGCCAGCAGCTTAAATGCCGGAATGCAAGAGACCCAGTACTTC
-,TRBV29-1,TRBJ2-1,TRBD1,CSVLHYQTGSSYNEQFF,TGCAGCGTCCTTCATTACCAGACAGGGAGCTCCTACAATGAGCAGTTCTTC
-,TRBV20-1,TRBJ1-2,-,CSARAGQTINYGYTF,TGCAGTGCTAGGGCCGGACAGACCATAAACTATGGCTACACCTTC
few,TRBV20-1,TRBJ2-1,-,CSASTGRSYNEQFF,TGCAGTGCTAGCACCGGGAGATCCTACAATGAGCAGTTCTTC
-,TRBV5-5,TRBJ1-4,-,CASSPTPPRAGEKLFF,TGTGCCAGCAGCCCTACCCCCCCCCGGGCGGGTGAAAAACTGTTTTTT
-,TRBV5-6,TRBJ2-1,-,CASSLARPGQAYNEQFF,TGTGCCAGCAGCCTCGCACGGCCCGGCCAAGCCTACAATGAGCAGTTCTTC
-,TRBV6-1,TRBJ1-4,TRBD1,CAAREQGGEEKLFF,TGTGCCGCCAGGGAACAAGGGGGCGAAGAAAAACTGTTTTTT
many,TRBV12-3/TRBV12-4,TRBJ2-5,TRBD2,CASSFTSGETQYF,TGTGCCAGCAGTTTTACTAGCGGGGAGACCCAGTACTTC
-,TRBV18,TRBJ1-6,TRBD1,CASSPGTGGNSPLHF,TGTGCCAGCTCACCAGGGACAGGGGGTAATTCACCCCTCCACTTT
few,TRBV7-2,TRBJ2-2,-,CASSLNINTGELFF,TGTGCCAGCAGCTTAAACATTAACACCGGGGAGCTGTTTTTT
few,TRBV7-9,TRBJ1-3,-,CASSFNGNTIYF,TGTGCCAGCAGTTTCAATGGAAACACCATATATTTT